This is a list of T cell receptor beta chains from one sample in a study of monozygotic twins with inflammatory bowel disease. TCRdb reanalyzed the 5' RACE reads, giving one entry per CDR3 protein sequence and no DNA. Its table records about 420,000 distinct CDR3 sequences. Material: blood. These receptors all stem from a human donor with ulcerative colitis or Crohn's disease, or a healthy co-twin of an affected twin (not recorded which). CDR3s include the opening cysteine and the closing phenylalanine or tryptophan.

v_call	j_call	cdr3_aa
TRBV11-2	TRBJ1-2	CASSLRRAGAHGYTF
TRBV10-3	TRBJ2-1	CAISGAEGYEQFF
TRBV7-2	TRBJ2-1	CASSRAGTSGRNEQFF
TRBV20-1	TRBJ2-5	CSAILAGGMNQETQYF
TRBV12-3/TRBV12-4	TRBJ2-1	CASTRDYNEQFF
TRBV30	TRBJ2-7	CAWSRGALTYEQYF
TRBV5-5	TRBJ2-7	CASTLEGLPYEQYF
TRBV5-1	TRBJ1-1	CASSATTGQPFEAFF
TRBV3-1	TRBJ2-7	CASSQTSDPYYEQYF
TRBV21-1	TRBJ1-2	CASSPEAFSNYGYTF
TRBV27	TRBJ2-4	CASSARGLRGLAKNIQYF
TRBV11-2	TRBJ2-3	CASSLREGIGTDTQYF
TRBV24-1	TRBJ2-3	CATSDFGGTDTQYF
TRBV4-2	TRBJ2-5	CASSLVELETQYF
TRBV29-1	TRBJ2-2	CSTRTANTGELFF
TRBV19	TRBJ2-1	CASTSRWAPYNEQFF
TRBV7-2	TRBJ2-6	CASSFEGPGANVLTF
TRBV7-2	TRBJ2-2	CASSLAAGVNTGELFF
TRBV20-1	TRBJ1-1	CSARRQGGTEAFF
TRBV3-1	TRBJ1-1	CASSLRPAAEAFF
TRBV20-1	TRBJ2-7	CSARRLYEQYF
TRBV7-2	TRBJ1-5	CASATRGGNQPQHF
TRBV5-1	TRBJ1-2	CASKLTGENYGYTF
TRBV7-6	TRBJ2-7	CASSSKQGYEQYF
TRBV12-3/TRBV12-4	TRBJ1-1	CASNEAQTAEAFF
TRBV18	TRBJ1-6	CASSPLDSSNSPLHF
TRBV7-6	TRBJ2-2	CASSGYQTGELFF
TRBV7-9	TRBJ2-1	CASSLGRGKYNEQFF
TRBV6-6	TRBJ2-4	CASSARDVNIQYF
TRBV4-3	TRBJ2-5	CASSQDRGEQETQYF
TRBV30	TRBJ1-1	CALYRGLTTEAFF
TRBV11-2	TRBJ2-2	CASNAVGGNTGELFF
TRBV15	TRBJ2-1	CATQQGNEQFF
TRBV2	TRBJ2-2	CASSVRTGAGELFF
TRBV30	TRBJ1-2	CAGTQGDYGYTF
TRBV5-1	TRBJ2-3	CASRVGEADTQYF
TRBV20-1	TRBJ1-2	CSAPDDRNYGYTF
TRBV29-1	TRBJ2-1	CSVEVRYNEQFF
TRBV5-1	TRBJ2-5	CASSKTSPGETQYF
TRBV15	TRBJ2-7	CATSPGGTGGHEQYF
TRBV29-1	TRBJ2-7	CSVASQRILSYEQYF
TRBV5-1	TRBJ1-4	CASSFTGTANEKLFF
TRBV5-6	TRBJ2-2	CASSLGFGVGELFF
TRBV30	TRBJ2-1	CACSRTSGRRNEQFF
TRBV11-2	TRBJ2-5	CASSLEGGHQETQYF
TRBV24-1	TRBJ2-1	CATSDLRTGTSGNNEQFF
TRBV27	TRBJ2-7	CASSFIRAAEQYF
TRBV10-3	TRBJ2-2	CAITQGETGELFF
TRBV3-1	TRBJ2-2	CATSNTGELFF
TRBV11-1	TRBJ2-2	CASRSAGELFF
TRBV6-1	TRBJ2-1	CASSPSAGESYNEQFF
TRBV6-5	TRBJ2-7	CASSYGERDYEQYF
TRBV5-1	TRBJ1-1	CASSLDGVARTVNTEAFF
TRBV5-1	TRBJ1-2	CASERTGKGYGYTF
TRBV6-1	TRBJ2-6	CASSRQLSGANVLTF
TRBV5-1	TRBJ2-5	CASSLVLAEETQYF
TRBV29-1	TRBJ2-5	CSVEILAGVQETQYF
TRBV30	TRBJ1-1	CAWRSGGSAFF
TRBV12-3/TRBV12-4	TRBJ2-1	CASSYPGTGNYNEQFF